This entry lists 30 T cell receptor beta chains sequenced from one sample in a study of T cell repertoires in cytomegalovirus infection (dated by TCRdb to about 2019). Sequencing took place on an Illumina HiSeq 1500. TCRdb cleaned the public reads at Q25 with fastp, built clones with MiXCR and kept in-frame beta chains. Rows matching on CDR3 protein sequence are summarized as one entry with the most common DNA and genes. Recorded for this sample are 680,000 or so distinct CDR3 sequences; 35% to 45% of them occurred a single time. 2.5% to 3% of the sample is taken by the ten largest. Material: PBMCs. Receptors were obtained from a human donor in good health (CMV status not recorded). Some clones in this sample may be carry-over from other donors' samples.

There are a few counts of this clonotype. The chain has TRBV7-9 and TRBJ2-1, with 8 nucleotides matching TRBD2. Germline V gene sequence: CDR1 SEHNR, CDR2 FQNEAQ (reference sequence). The CDR3 is made up of 14 amino acids. V shed 6 bases, J shed 3 bases, and the junction held 4 bases outside the gene matches. CDR3: CASRELADYNEQFF. The DNA of the CDR3 is TGTGCCAGCAGAGAACTAGCGGACTACAATGAGCAGTTCTTC.

This clonotype was recorded a few times. V is TRBV6-6 and J is TRBJ1-5; TRBD1 matches 11 bases. The J segment lost 6 bases and the V segment lost 2 bases, leaving 9 bases of the junction unmatched. The CDR3 loop spans 17 amino acids. Germline V gene lookup returns CDR1 MNHNY and CDR2 SVGAGI (reference sequence). CDR3 amino acids: CASSYVVVGQGGQPQHF. The CDR3 DNA reads TGTGCCAGCAGTTACGTAGTAGTGGGACAGGGGGGTCAGCCCCAGCATTTT.

V gene TRBV28 combines with J gene TRBJ1-2; tentatively, D is TRBD1 (5 bases). The germline CDR1 and CDR2 sequences are MDHEN and SYDVKM. CDR3 length equals 12 residues. The V gene lost 2 bases and the J gene lost 12 bases, with 13 bases spanning the gap. In nucleotides, the CDR3 is TGTGCCAGCAGTTTAGGGCAGAGGGGTAACACCTTC. Residues: CASSLGQRGNTF.

This chain connects TRBV7-2 to TRBJ2-7; D possibly corresponds to TRBD1 (6 bases). Trimming removed 5 bases from V and 2 bases from J, with 16 bases in between. Germline-derived CDR1 and CDR2 are SGHTA and FQGNSA. This CDR3 contains 15 residues. The CDR3 nucleotides are TGTGCCAGCAGCCTTCAGGGGACGCCAACCTACGAGCAGTACTTC. It yields the protein CASSLQGTPTYEQYF.

The rearrangement joins TRBV29-1 to TRBJ2-4; TRBD1 might be the D (6 bases). This CDR3 comprises 15 residues. Germline V gene data show CDR1 as SQVTM and CDR2 as ANQGSEA. V lost 1 base, J lost 0 bases, and 10 bases lay in between. CDR3 amino acids: CSVEGQGLAKNIQYF. Here the CDR3 DNA reads TGCAGCGTTGAAGGCCAGGGGCTAGCCAAAAACATTCAGTACTTC.

The rearrangement joins TRBV27 to TRBJ2-5, with 9 bases identical to TRBD2. CDR1 MNHEY and CDR2 SMNVEV come from the germline V gene (reference sequence). V lost 5 bases and J lost 5; bases outside the gene matches: 15. There are 17 residues in the CDR3. This chain's CDR3 is CASSRNAGGPLGETQYF. CDR3 sequence (DNA): TGTGCCAGCAGTAGGAATGCGGGGGGGCCTTTAGGGGAGACCCAGTACTTC.

As regards this clonotype: Likely a read error: the CDR3 ends without its conserved phenylalanine or tryptophan. The chain uses TRBV7-2 and TRBJ2-7; a possible D gene is TRBD1 (6 bases). Germline CDR1 reads SGHTA; CDR2 reads FQGNSA. CDR3 size: 18 residues. The ends were cut back, 4 bases at V and 0 bases at J, with 22 bases in the middle. CDR3 DNA: TGTGCCAGCAGCTCTCAGGGGCCGTATTACACGAGCTCCTACGAGCAGTACTGC. Translated: CASSSQGPYYTSSYEQYC.

The CDR3 protein is CASSFLGLVKNEQFF. The CDR3 coding sequence is TGTGCCAGCAGTTTCCTCGGACTAGTAAAGAATGAGCAGTTCTTC. This rearrangement joins TRBV12-3 or TRBV12-4 to TRBJ2-1; 7 nucleotides line up with TRBD2. The V segment lost 3 bases and the J segment 7 bases; nucleotides outside the gene matches: 9. The CDR3 is made up of 15 amino acids.

The rearrangement uses TRBV7-9 and TRBJ1-1; D possibly corresponds to TRBD1 (5 bases). The V and J ends lost 5 bases and 8 bases respectively, with 12 bases between them. This CDR3 has 12 residues. Germline loops: CDR1 SEHNR, CDR2 FQNEAQ (reference sequence). CDR3 sequence reads: CASSRPGVEAFF. The CDR3 region has the DNA TGTGCCAGCAGCCGTCCGGGGGTAGAAGCTTTCTTT.

This clonotype has a handful of counts. The gene calls are TRBV10-3 and TRBJ2-2, with 9 bases identical to TRBD2. Germline V gene sequence: CDR1 ENHRY, CDR2 SYGVKD. Germline trimming cut 10 bases from V and 5 bases from J; bases unmatched to any gene: 11. CDR3 length: 15 residues. This CDR3 is CATISGGAATGELFF. CDR3 coding DNA: TGTGCCACCATTAGCGGGGGCGCCGCGACCGGGGAGCTGTTTTTT.

The chain combines TRBV5-4 with TRBJ1-1, with TRBD1 identical over 7 bases. V lost 0 bases and J lost 4; bases outside the gene matches: 9. The germline V gene has CDR1 SGHNT and CDR2 YYREEE (reference sequence). The CDR3 contains 16 residues. The CDR3 sequence is CASSLEGALKGTEAFF. The CDR3 DNA reads TGTGCCAGCAGCTTGGAGGGGGCCCTGAAAGGCACTGAAGCTTTCTTT.

The CDR3 DNA follows: TGTGCCAGCAGCTTGAACAGGGTATTGGATGAGCAGTTCTTC. The encoded protein is CASSLNRVLDEQFF. This chain joins TRBV7-2 and TRBJ2-1; a weak D match, TRBD1 (6 bases). CDR1 is SGHTA, CDR2 FQGNSA, per germline. The length of the CDR3 is 14 residues. V lost 3 bases to trimming and J lost 8 bases, with 14 bases between them.

This clonotype was picked up a small number of times. This chain connects TRBV28 to TRBJ2-4, with 8 bases identical to TRBD1. Per germline, CDR1 MDHEN and CDR2 SYDVKM. Germline trimming cut 3 bases from V and 0 bases from J; bases unmatched to any gene: 4. This CDR3 has 16 residues. CDR3: CASSFTGGIAKNIQYF. The CDR3 nucleotides read TGTGCCAGCAGTTTCACAGGGGGGATAGCCAAAAACATTCAGTACTTC.

This clonotype was detected ten times or more. The chain employs TRBV7-6 and TRBJ2-1, with D possibly matching TRBD2 (7 bases). There are 15 residues in the CDR3. CDR1 is SGHVS and CDR2 is FNYEAQ in the germline V gene. V lost 4 bases, J lost 1 base, and 11 bases lay in between. Written as DNA, the CDR3 is TGTGCCAGCAGCTCCCGGGGGGCTTCCTACAATGAGCAGTTCTTC. Translated: CASSSRGASYNEQFF.

J is TRBJ2-1 and V is TRBV5-4; 7 bases are a match to TRBD1. The CDR3 is made up of 14 amino acids. Germline V lookup: CDR1 SGHNT, CDR2 YYREEE (reference sequence). After removal of 4 bases from V and 7 bases from J, the junction contained 8 bases not matched to a gene. The CDR3 loop reads CASSQRTGGNEQFF. CDR3 nucleotide sequence: TGTGCCAGCAGCCAAAGGACAGGTGGGAATGAGCAGTTCTTC.

The chain is built from TRBV28 and TRBJ1-6; D ambiguous. CDR1 is MDHEN, CDR2 SYDVKM, per germline. This CDR3 has 13 residues. Trimming stripped 6 bases from V and 6 bases from J, with 9 bases between. This chain's CDR3 is CASSSDGNSPLHF. The CDR3 DNA is TGTGCCAGCAGCTCCGACGGTAATTCACCCCTCCACTTT.

The chain combines TRBV19 with TRBJ2-1, with 10 bases that match TRBD2. The junction had 8 bases not matched to a gene; V was cut back by 3 bases and J by 0 bases. In germline, CDR1 is LNHDA, CDR2 SQIVND (reference sequence). The CDR3 is 18 residues long. CDR3: CASSIRTSGSLSYNEQFF. Written as DNA, the CDR3 is TGTGCCAGTAGTATTAGGACTAGCGGTTCACTCTCCTACAATGAGCAGTTCTTC.

The V and J genes are TRBV28 and TRBJ2-5; TRBD1 aligns across 7 bases. The CDR3 runs to 12 residues. V lost 5 bases, J lost 4 bases, and 1 base stayed unmatched. Per the germline V gene, CDR1 is MDHEN and CDR2 is SYDVKM. The CDR3 DNA reads TGTGCCAGCAGTGGGACAGCAGAGACCCAGTACTTC. It yields the protein CASSGTAETQYF.

This clonotype was found a few times. This chain joins TRBV6-4 and TRBJ2-1; 8 bases fit TRBD1. V lost 4 bases and J lost 3; bases outside the gene matches: 8. Germline CDR1 reads MRHNA; CDR2 reads SNTAGT. The CDR3 covers 16 residues. CDR3 nucleotides: TGTGCCAGCAGTGTCTCCGGGACAGGAGACTACAATGAGCAGTTCTTC. Its protein product is CASSVSGTGDYNEQFF.

The gene calls are TRBV7-9 and TRBJ2-5; D remains unclear. Trimming cost V 1 base and J 2 bases, with 11 bases left between them. The CDR3 is 15 residues long. Germline loops: CDR1 SEHNR, CDR2 FQNEAQ (reference sequence). CDR3 sequence (DNA): TGTGCCAGCAGCTTAGTAGTCGGCAGGCAAGAGACCCAGTACTTC. It encodes CASSLVVGRQETQYF.

This clonotype was found many times. The chain combines TRBV5-1 with TRBJ2-5; tentative D call: TRBD2 (6 bases). Trimming left V 5 bases short and J 4 bases short, with 18 bases between. This CDR3 has 15 residues. Looked up from germline, CDR1 is SGHRS and CDR2 is YFSETQ. CDR3 in DNA: TGCGCCAGCAGTTCCGGACTACTCCGCGGAGAGACCCAGTACTTC. Encoded protein: CASSSGLLRGETQYF.

The V and J genes are TRBV7-8 and TRBJ1-2; D is perhaps TRBD1 (5 bases). Between the trimmed V and J ends, which lost 2 bases and 4 bases, there was a span of 17 bases. CDR1 and CDR2 (germline): SGHVS, FQNEAQ. This CDR3 region has 16 residues. CDR3 amino acids: CASSLRSGIRTYGYTF. CDR3 bases: TGTGCCAGCAGCTTAAGGTCAGGGATACGAACCTATGGCTACACCTTC. The full variable domain, completed using reference TRBV7-8 and TRBJ1-2, is GAGVSQSPRYKVAKRGQDVALRCDPISGHVSLFWYQQALGQGPEFLTYFQNEAQLDKSGLPSDRFFAERPEGSVSTLKIQRTQQEDSAVYLCASSLRSGIRTYGYTFGSGTRLTVV.

This clonotype has a handful of counts. The chain combines TRBV28 with TRBJ2-3; no reliable D call. CDR1 and CDR2 from the germline V gene are MDHEN and SYDVKM. Trimming removed 8 bases at V and 6 bases at J, with 9 bases between. The CDR3 contains 11 residues. CDR3 region: CASAGGDTQYF. The CDR3 bases are TGTGCCAGCGCTGGTGGGGATACGCAGTATTTT. The entire variable domain, with the rest obtained from reference TRBV28 and TRBJ2-3, is as follows: DVKVTQSSRYLVKRTGEKVFLECVQDMDHENMFWYRQDPGLGLRLIYFSYDVKMKEKGDIPEGYSVSREKKERFSLILESASTNQTSMYLCASAGGDTQYFGPGTRLTVL.

This clonotype was counted many times. The gene calls are TRBV28 and TRBJ1-2; D uncertain. Germline loops: CDR1 MDHEN, CDR2 SYDVKM. Trimming removed 6 bases from V and 2 bases from J, with 10 bases in between. The CDR3 runs to 13 residues. As DNA, the CDR3 is TGTGCCAGCAGCTTCGGTGGGAACTATGGCTACACCTTC. Encoded protein: CASSFGGNYGYTF.

The V and J genes are TRBV6-1 and TRBJ1-1, with no clear D. V dropped 11 bases and J dropped 1 base, with 20 bases sitting between them. The CDR3 is made up of 15 amino acids. Germline lookup yields CDR1 MNHNS and CDR2 SASEGT. The CDR3 loop reads CAVQTPTQTNTEAFF. The CDR3 region has the DNA TGTGCCGTACAGACCCCCACACAAACGAACACTGAAGCTTTCTTT.

The CDR3 nucleotides are TGCGCCACCAGACAGCGGGAGATGGCAGATACGCAGTATTTT. As protein: CATRQREMADTQYF. V usage is TRBV4-1 and J usage is TRBJ2-3; 8 bases fit TRBD2. This CDR3 is built from 14 residues. The germline V gene has CDR1 MGHRA and CDR2 YSYEKL. V lost 10 bases and J lost 4; bases outside the gene matches: 10.

The chain links TRBV7-9 to TRBJ1-1; D is unclear. Germline assignment: CDR1 SEHNR and CDR2 FQNEAQ (reference sequence). The CDR3 length is 13 residues. V dropped 5 bases and J dropped 4 bases, with 11 bases sitting between them. The CDR3 coding sequence is TGTGCCAGCAGCAACGGACGGATCACTGAAGCTTTCTTT. Translation: CASSNGRITEAFF.

This clonotype showed up just a few times. The chain has TRBV10-3 and TRBJ1-4; 9 bases align to TRBD1. The J segment lost 6 bases and the V segment lost 6 bases, leaving 11 bases of the junction unmatched. This CDR3 spans 16 amino acids. Germline CDR1 is ENHRY and CDR2 is SYGVKD. For the CDR3, the DNA is TGTGCCATCAGCCCTAGACGGGACAGGGCGGATGAAAAACTGTTTTTT. Translated: CAISPRRDRADEKLFF.

There are a few counts of this clonotype. This rearrangement joins TRBV5-4 to TRBJ2-1; D may be TRBD1 (7 bases). V shed 4 bases and J shed 0 bases, with 14 bases lying between them. CDR3 length: 16 amino acids. Germline CDR1 and CDR2: SGHNT and YYREEE (reference sequence). CDR3 sequence: CASSPSQGGSYNEQFF. CDR3 bases: TGTGCCAGCAGCCCTTCTCAGGGGGGCTCCTACAATGAGCAGTTCTTC.

The chain couples TRBV7-8 to TRBJ1-1; D ambiguous. The CDR3 consists of 12 residues. Germline assignment: CDR1 SGHVS and CDR2 FQNEAQ. V was cut by 1 base and J by 12 bases, with 12 bases left in between. The CDR3 loop reads CASSLDRVSSFF. The CDR3 nucleotides are TGTGCCAGCAGCTTAGACCGGGTTTCTTCTTTCTTT.